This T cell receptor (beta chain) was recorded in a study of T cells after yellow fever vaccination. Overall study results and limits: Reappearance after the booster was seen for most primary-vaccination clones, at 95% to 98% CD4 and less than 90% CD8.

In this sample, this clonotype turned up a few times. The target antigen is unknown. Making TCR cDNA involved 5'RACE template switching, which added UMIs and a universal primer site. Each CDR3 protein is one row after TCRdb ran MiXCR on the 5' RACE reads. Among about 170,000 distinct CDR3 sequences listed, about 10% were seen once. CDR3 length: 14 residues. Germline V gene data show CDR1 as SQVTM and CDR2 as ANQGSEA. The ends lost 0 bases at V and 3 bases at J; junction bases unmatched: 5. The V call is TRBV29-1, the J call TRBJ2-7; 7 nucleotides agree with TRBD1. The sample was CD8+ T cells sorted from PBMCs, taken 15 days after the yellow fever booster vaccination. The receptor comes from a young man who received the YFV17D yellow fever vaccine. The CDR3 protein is CSVEDPSGGYEQYF. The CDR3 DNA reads TGCAGCGTTGAAGATCCTTCAGGGGGCTACGAGCAGTACTTC.